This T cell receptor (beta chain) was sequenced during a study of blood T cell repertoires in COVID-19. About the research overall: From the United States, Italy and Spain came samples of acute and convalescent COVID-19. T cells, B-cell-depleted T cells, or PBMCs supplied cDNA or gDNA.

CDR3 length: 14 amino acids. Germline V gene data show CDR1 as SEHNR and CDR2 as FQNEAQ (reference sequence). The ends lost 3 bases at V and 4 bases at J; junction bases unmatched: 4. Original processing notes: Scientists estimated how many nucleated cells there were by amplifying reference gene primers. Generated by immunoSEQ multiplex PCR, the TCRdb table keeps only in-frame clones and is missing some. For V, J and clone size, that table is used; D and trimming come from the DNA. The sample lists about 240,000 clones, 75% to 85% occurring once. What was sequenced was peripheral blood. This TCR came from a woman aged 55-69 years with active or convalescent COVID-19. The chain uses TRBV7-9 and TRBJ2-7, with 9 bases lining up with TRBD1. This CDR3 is CASSFRDRVYEQYF. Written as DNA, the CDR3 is TGTGCCAGCAGCTTCCGGGACAGGGTATACGAGCAGTACTTC.